Each of the 32 T cell receptor beta chains below was sequenced from the same sample in a study of T cell changes during pregnancy in multiple sclerosis. Profiling relied on immunoSEQ multiplex PCR, and the TCRdb table lists in-frame clones only, not all of them. The data contain around 29,000 clones, 85% to 90% of them seen just once; the ten biggest clones take up approximately 8%. This sample comprised CD8+ T cells from peripheral blood mononuclear cells, obtained after pregnancy. The receptors derive from a female donor with multiple sclerosis, enrolled in a pregnancy study.

This clone is medium-sized in the sample. The chain recombines TRBV6-1 with TRBJ2-2; TRBD2 matches 12 bases. The CDR3 loop spans 15 amino acids. Trimming at V came to 2 bases and at J to 7 bases, leaving 2 bases not matched to a gene. Germline V gives CDR1 MNHNS, CDR2 SASEGT. CDR3 in DNA: TGTGCCAGCAGTGAACTAGCGGGGGGGCACGGGGAGCTGTTTTTT. It yields the protein CASSELAGGHGELFF.

The chain employs TRBV18 and TRBJ1-1; a weak D match, TRBD1 (6 bases). Germline loops: CDR1 KGHSH, CDR2 LQKENI. The CDR3 is 15 residues long. V was shortened by 3 bases and J by 2 bases, with 13 bases between the two germline ends. CDR3 sequence reads: CASSPEWGLNTEAFF. CDR3 in DNA: TGTGCCAGCTCACCTGAATGGGGGCTTAACACTGAAGCTTTCTTT.

The J gene is TRBJ1-2, the V gene TRBV9; no clear D. This CDR3 spans 15 amino acids. The V gene's germline CDR1 is SGDLS and CDR2 YYNGEE. V lost 0 bases and J lost 5, with 14 bases in between. In nucleotides, the CDR3 is TGTGCCAGCAGCGTAGCTGGGCAGAGATTGTATGGCTACACCTTC. Translated, it gives CASSVAGQRLYGYTF.

The rearrangement joins TRBV7-9 to TRBJ2-7; TRBD1 aligns across 10 bases. The trim removed 4 bases at V and 0 bases at J, leaving 9 bases unmatched. Germline-derived CDR1 and CDR2 are SEHNR and FQNEAQ (reference sequence). This CDR3 region has 17 residues. Here the CDR3 DNA reads TGTGCCAGCAGCTCAGGGACAGGGGACTTCTACTCCTACGAGCAGTACTTC. Translating gives CASSSGTGDFYSYEQYF. Based on the CDR3 plus reference TRBV7-9 and TRBJ2-7, the full variable domain is DTGVSQNPRHKITKRGQNVTFRCDPISEHNRLYWYRQTLGQGPEFLTYFQNEAQLEKSRLLSDRFSAERPKGSFSTLEIQRTEQGDSAMYLCASSSGTGDFYSYEQYFGPGTRLTVT.

DNA for the CDR3: TGTGCCAGCAGCTTACCCAGAGGCAACTATGGCTACACCTTC. Its translation is CASSLPRGNYGYTF. J is TRBJ1-2 and V is TRBV11-2; no firm D call. V lost 2 bases to trimming and J lost 2 bases, with 9 bases between them. The germline V gene encodes CDR1 SGHAT and CDR2 FQNNGV. CDR3 length: 14 residues.

This sequence joins TRBV30 and TRBJ2-1, with 11 bases identical to TRBD1. This CDR3 is built from 15 residues. The V gene end was trimmed by 1 base and the J gene end by 8 bases; junction bases not matched to a gene: 7. Germline V lookup: CDR1 GTSNPN, CDR2 SVGIG (reference sequence). CDR3 sequence: CAWSGGTGGFYEQFF. CDR3 nucleotides: TGTGCCTGGAGTGGAGGGACAGGGGGTTTCTATGAGCAGTTCTTC.

This chain connects TRBV4-3 to TRBJ2-7; 7 bases are a match to TRBD2. Losses at the gene ends were 3 bases for V and 4 bases for J; bases not matched to a gene: 9. This CDR3 is 15 amino acids long. Germline values: CDR1 LGHNA, CDR2 YSLEER. The CDR3 DNA reads as TGCGCCAGCAGCCAGGGGATCGGCGGGGGTTACGAGCAGTACTTC. This gives the protein CASSQGIGGGYEQYF.

The chain employs TRBV6-4 and TRBJ1-2; weak D call: TRBD1 (6 bases). V lost 0 bases and J lost 6, with 17 bases in between. In germline, CDR1 is MRHNA, CDR2 SNTAGT. The CDR3 contains 16 residues. As DNA, the CDR3 is TGTGCCAGCAGTGACTCGGTTGGACAGCCCACCGATGGCTACACCTTC. Its translation is CASSDSVGQPTDGYTF.

This clone was counted once. DNA for the CDR3: TGTGCCATCATGGCGGGAATGGGCAATTCACCCCTCCACTTT. Its translation is CAIMAGMGNSPLHF. V usage is TRBV10-3 and J usage is TRBJ1-6, with D unresolved. V shed 7 bases and J shed 7 bases, with 14 bases lying between them. The CDR3 has 14 amino acids. Per the germline V gene, CDR1 is ENHRY and CDR2 is SYGVKD.

This chain connects TRBV11-2 to TRBJ1-1; TRBD1 is a possible D gene (6 bases). Germline CDR1 reads SGHAT; CDR2 reads FQNNGV. The CDR3 is 13 residues long. V lost 5 bases, J lost 8 bases, and 15 bases lay in between. CDR3 sequence reads: CASSQGHRLEAFF. Here the CDR3 DNA reads TGTGCCAGCAGCCAGGGACATCGTTTGGAAGCTTTCTTT.

As to this clone: An end of the junction differs from the germline gene, which may be a read error. The chain joins TRBV4-1 to TRBJ1-6; a possible D gene is TRBD1 (6 bases). This CDR3 has 18 residues. Germline values: CDR1 MGHRA, CDR2 YSYEKL. The CDR3 sequence: CASSEIRAQGFYSSPLHF. Here the CDR3 DNA reads TGCGCCAGCAGCGAAATCCGGGCCCAGGGGTTCTATAGTTCACCCCTCCACTTT.

The chain links TRBV6-4 to TRBJ2-1; the match to TRBD1 covers 9 bases. Germline V gives CDR1 MRHNA, CDR2 SNTAGT. V gave up 3 bases and J gave up 4 bases; unmatched junction bases: 10. This CDR3 spans 17 amino acids. The CDR3 here is CASSESVDRGGYNEQFF. The CDR3 bases are TGTGCCAGCAGTGAATCTGTGGACAGGGGTGGTTACAATGAGCAGTTCTTC.

V and J are TRBV19 and TRBJ1-5; TRBD1 matches at 7 bases. The germline V gene has CDR1 LNHDA and CDR2 SQIVND (reference sequence). After removal of 7 bases from V and 3 bases from J, the junction contained 6 bases not matched to a gene. The CDR3 spans 14 residues. CDR3 amino acids: CASNRGVNNQPQHF. In DNA, the CDR3 is TGTGCCAGTAACAGGGGTGTAAACAATCAGCCCCAGCATTTT. Full variable domain (rest looked up from reference TRBV19 and TRBJ1-5): DGGITQSPKYLFRKEGQNVTLSCEQNLNHDAMYWYRQDPGQGLRLIYYSQIVNDFQKGDIAEGYSVSREKKESFPLTVTSAQKNPTAFYLCASNRGVNNQPQHFGDGTRLSIL.

The V gene is TRBV19, the J gene TRBJ2-1, with TRBD1 identical over 8 bases. Trimming removed 3 bases from V and 0 bases from J; junction bases left unmatched: 7. The germline CDR1 and CDR2 sequences are LNHDA and SQIVND (reference sequence). The CDR3 runs 17 residues. The CDR3 is CASSMDRDVVSYNEQFF. In nucleotides, the CDR3 is TGTGCCAGTAGTATGGACAGGGATGTAGTCTCCTACAATGAGCAGTTCTTC.

The rearrangement uses TRBV9 and TRBJ2-3; TRBD1 matches 7 bases. Germline V CDR1 and CDR2: SGDLS, YYNGEE. This CDR3 is 15 amino acids long. V was clipped by 2 bases and J by 3 bases; unmatched bases: 6. The CDR3 loop reads CASSVGTARTDTQYF. In nucleotides, the CDR3 is TGTGCCAGCAGCGTTGGGACAGCACGTACAGATACGCAGTATTTT. The variable domain in full, with the rest retrieved from reference TRBV9 and TRBJ2-3, is DSGVTQTPKHLITATGQRVTLRCSPRSGDLSVYWYQQSLDQGLQFLIQYYNGEERAKGNILERFSAQQFPDLHSELNLSSLELGDSALYFCASSVGTARTDTQYFGPGTRLTVL.

The CDR3 is CASSTSWTGDTEAFF. The DNA for the CDR3 is TGTGCCAGCAGCACATCCTGGACAGGGGACACTGAAGCTTTCTTT. V gene TRBV6-1 combines with J gene TRBJ1-1, with 9 positions matching TRBD1. Germline CDR1 and CDR2: MNHNS and SASEGT. The CDR3 has 15 residues. Unmatched junction bases numbered 8, after V lost 6 bases and J lost 3 bases.

In the case of this clone: Other DNA sequences within the sample encode an identical CDR3. The rearrangement uses TRBV10-1 and TRBJ2-2; perhaps TRBD1 as D (5 bases). Between the trimmed V and J ends, which lost 0 bases and 3 bases, there was a span of 5 bases. There are 14 residues in the CDR3. CDR1 WNHNN and CDR2 SYGVQD come from the germline V gene (reference sequence). CDR3 sequence reads: CASSESGDTGELFF. DNA for the CDR3: TGCGCCAGCAGTGAGTCAGGGGACACCGGGGAGCTGTTTTTT.

This clone was found a few times. The chain carries TRBV4-3 and TRBJ1-3; possible D gene TRBD1, 5 bases. V lost 0 bases and J 8 bases, leaving 20 bases between the germline ends. The germline V gene has CDR1 LGHNA and CDR2 YSLEER. The CDR3 loop spans 17 amino acids. CDR3 nucleotides: TGCGCCAGCAGCCAAGATGTCGGGGGGTTGGTACGGGACACCATATATTTT. Translated, it gives CASSQDVGGLVRDTIYF.

The gene calls are TRBV19 and TRBJ1-2; D gene uncertain. The CDR3 totals 13 residues. The germline gives CDR1 LNHDA, CDR2 SQIVND (reference sequence). V lost 3 bases to trimming and J lost 1 base, with 6 bases between them. Here the CDR3 DNA reads TGTGCCAGTAGTATCAGGTTTAACTATGGCTACACCTTC. This sequence encodes CASSIRFNYGYTF.

The chain employs TRBV7-2 and TRBJ1-5; D is undetermined. The CDR3 contains 14 residues. Germline assignment: CDR1 SGHTA and CDR2 FQGNSA. V was shortened by 5 bases and J by 2 bases, with 10 bases between the two germline ends. The CDR3 DNA follows: TGTGCCAGCAGCACACACAGAGGCAATCAGCCCCAGCATTTT. It codes for CASSTHRGNQPQHF.

The V call is TRBV27, the J call TRBJ1-6; D is unresolved. Germline CDR1 and CDR2: MNHEY and SMNVEV (reference sequence). This CDR3 contains 14 residues. Trimming pared 6 bases from V and 5 bases from J, leaving 11 bases between. CDR3 sequence reads: CASSPQPDNSPLHF. In DNA form, the CDR3 reads TGTGCCAGCAGCCCACAGCCTGATAATTCACCCCTCCACTTT.

The chain joins TRBV27 to TRBJ2-1; D is undetermined. V dropped 6 bases and J dropped 3 bases, with 9 bases sitting between them. The CDR3 length is 13 residues. Looked up from germline, CDR1 is MNHEY and CDR2 is SMNVEV (reference sequence). CDR3 nucleotide sequence: TGTGCCAGCAGCGACCAGGACTACAATGAGCAGTTCTTC. It encodes CASSDQDYNEQFF.

The V call is TRBV5-4, the J call TRBJ2-1; perhaps TRBD2 as D (5 bases). The germline V gene encodes CDR1 SGHNT and CDR2 YYREEE (reference sequence). This CDR3 has 14 amino acids. Trimming stripped 5 bases from V and 1 base from J, with 10 bases between. CDR3 DNA sequence: TGTGCCAGCAGTGCGGGTTTATCCTACAATGAGCAGTTCTTC. The encoded protein is CASSAGLSYNEQFF.

The chain has TRBV11-2 and TRBJ2-7, with D perhaps matching TRBD1 (5 bases). V was clipped by 0 bases and J by 2 bases, with 8 bases between them. In germline, CDR1 is SGHAT, CDR2 FQNNGV. CDR3 length equals 14 residues. CDR3 nucleotides: TGTGCCAGCAGCTTAGACAGGGTCACCTACGAGCAGTACTTC. Translation: CASSLDRVTYEQYF.

Details on this clone: Germline and junction disagree at one end, which may indicate a read error. The chain carries TRBV10-3 and TRBJ2-2; possibly TRBD1 for D (6 bases). Germline V CDR1 and CDR2: ENHRY, SYGVKD. This CDR3 spans 13 amino acids. The CDR3 DNA sequence: TGTGCGATCAGGGGCCGGGAAACCGGGGAGCTGTTTTTT. It is translated as CAIRGRETGELFF.

This chain uses TRBV19 with TRBJ1-6, with a weak D call TRBD1 (6 bases). Deletions cut 5 bases from V and 3 bases from J, with 11 bases between. Germline lookup yields CDR1 LNHDA and CDR2 SQIVND (reference sequence). The CDR3 consists of 15 residues. CDR3 sequence: CASSDRRLYNSPLHF. In DNA, the CDR3 is TGTGCCAGTAGTGACAGGAGACTCTATAATTCACCCCTCCACTTT.

V is TRBV7-9 and J is TRBJ1-1; D perhaps matches TRBD1 (5 bases). The CDR3 runs to 14 residues. Germline V lookup: CDR1 SEHNR, CDR2 FQNEAQ (reference sequence). V was trimmed by 3 bases and J by 1 base, leaving 9 bases between them. As DNA, the CDR3 is TGTGCCAGCAGCTTTGACAGTCCGAACACTGAAGCTTTCTTT. It encodes CASSFDSPNTEAFF.

The chain employs TRBV27 and TRBJ2-4, with D maybe TRBD1 (6 bases). This CDR3 spans 16 amino acids. Germline V lookup: CDR1 MNHEY, CDR2 SMNVEV (reference sequence). V lost 0 bases, J lost 8 bases, and 17 bases lay in between. CDR3 nucleotide sequence: TGTGCCAGCAGTTTATCGGGGTTCGGGGCAGGGGACATTCAGTACTTC. This gives the protein CASSLSGFGAGDIQYF.

CDR3: CASSPFNRKATGELFF. For the CDR3, the DNA is TGTGCCAGCAGTCCCTTCAACAGAAAAGCTACCGGGGAGCTGTTTTTT. The chain is built from TRBV6-6 and TRBJ2-2; no clear D gene. Germline V gene lookup returns CDR1 MNHNY and CDR2 SVGAGI (reference sequence). The CDR3 is 16 residues long. The germline V and J ends were trimmed by 5 bases and 5 bases, with 18 bases remaining between them.

This clone appeared once. The chain uses TRBV9 and TRBJ1-3; D is uncertain. This CDR3 spans 16 amino acids. Germline CDR1 reads SGDLS; CDR2 reads YYNGEE. Deletions cut 5 bases from V and 0 bases from J, with 15 bases between. The CDR3 bases are TGTGCCAGCAGTGATGACGCAGGAGGCTCTGGAAACACCATATATTTT. It is translated as CASSDDAGGSGNTIYF.

The chain combines TRBV27 with TRBJ2-3; TRBD2 matches 9 bases. The V gene's germline CDR1 is MNHEY and CDR2 SMNVEV (reference sequence). V lost 4 bases and J lost 2; bases outside the gene matches: 7. This CDR3 is 16 amino acids long. The CDR3 DNA follows: TGTGCCAGCAGTTACCTTAGCGGGGGAGCCACAGATACGCAGTATTTT. Protein product: CASSYLSGGATDTQYF.

The rearrangement uses TRBV6-5 and TRBJ2-1; TRBD1 is a possible D gene (6 bases). V shed 6 bases and J shed 6 bases, with 12 bases lying between them. In germline, CDR1 is MNHEY, CDR2 SVGAGI. This CDR3 is 13 amino acids long. The CDR3: CASSPRGFNEQFF. CDR3 DNA sequence: TGTGCCAGCAGCCCCAGGGGTTTCAATGAGCAGTTCTTC.